A selection of T cell receptor beta chains follows, all from one sample in a study of blood T cell repertoires in COVID-19. Produced via immunoSEQ multiplex PCR; TCRdb's table is partial and in-frame only. The sample includes 65,000 or so clones, 75% to 90% of them seen just once. Source material: peripheral blood. All receptors derive from a human donor with acute or convalescent COVID-19. The donor label of this sample is uncertain. Both conserved end residues are part of each CDR3. Fields, in order: V gene, J gene, clone size, D gene, CDR3 protein, CDR3 DNA. D genes are given only for firm matches. For some rows the clone size is stated as once, few or many, or as a class when expanded; others skip it.

TRBV19	TRBJ2-1	-	TRBD2	CASSIVLAANEQFF	TGTGCCAGTAGTATAGTACTAGCGGCCAATGAGCAGTTCTTC
TRBV5-4	TRBJ1-4	once	-	CASSLQGRGNEKLFF	TGTGCCAGCAGCCTTCAGGGTAGGGGGAATGAAAAACTGTTTTTT
TRBV5-1	TRBJ2-1	-	TRBD2	CASSPRETSGGRNEQFF	TGCGCCAGCAGCCCGAGGGAGACTAGCGGGGGTAGGAATGAGCAGTTCTTC
TRBV2	TRBJ1-3	-	-	CASSPAVSGNTIYF	TGTGCCAGCAGTCCGGCGGTGTCTGGAAACACCATATATTTT
TRBV19	TRBJ2-3	-	-	CASSIDWGSGYTDTQYF	TGTGCCAGTAGTATAGATTGGGGTAGCGGCTACACAGATACGCAGTATTTT
TRBV2	TRBJ2-1	-	-	CASSAGTLYNEQFF	TGTGCCAGCAGTGCTGGCACCTTATACAATGAGCAGTTCTTC
TRBV28	TRBJ1-2	-	-	CASSLRLYGYTF	TGTGCCAGCAGTTTACGACTCTATGGCTACACCTTC
TRBV27	TRBJ1-6	-	TRBD1	CATSDRGPYNSPLHF	TGTGCCACTTCGGACAGGGGCCCATATAATTCACCCCTCCACTTT
TRBV19	TRBJ2-3	-	-	CASSSGWAADTQYF	TGTGCCAGTAGTAGCGGGTGGGCCGCAGATACGCAGTATTTT
TRBV7-2	TRBJ2-7	once	TRBD2	CASSLGLAAVYEQYF	TGTGCCAGCAGCCTGGGACTAGCGGCGGTCTACGAGCAGTACTTC
TRBV11-2	TRBJ2-1	-	-	CASSSPSSDEQFF	TGTGCCAGCAGCTCCCCCTCTTCGGATGAGCAGTTCTTC
TRBV5-4	TRBJ2-5	-	-	CASSLATAGLRETQYF	TGTGCCAGCAGCTTGGCCACGGCGGGTTTACGGGAGACCCAGTACTTC